This record concerns one TCR beta chain sequence. Its target antigen remains unknown. No base quality information exists; no much larger clone differs at one position. The twin pairs came from the European Cystic Fibrosis Twin and Sibling Study Cohort, which recruited patients from 158 CF clinics across 14 European countries. Zygosity and CFTR genotype were verified in-house, with zygosity tested by multiplex PCR of nine short tandem repeat loci. Peripheral blood was sampled from each twin, with clinical parameters recorded on the day of blood sampling. Genomic DNA was isolated from peripheral blood cells with phenol/chloroform and kept in TE buffer at 4 degrees C. This sample was taken from a study of monozygotic twins with cystic fibrosis (dated by TCRdb to the early 2020s). Describing the broader study: Barcoded libraries were made from approximately 2.8 micrograms of fragmented DNA using roughly 16 PCR cycles. To assess genetic influence on V and J gene usage, the study compared TCR beta repertoires within and across 16 monozygotic twin pairs with cystic fibrosis. The cohort comprised ten female and six male twin pairs aged about 2.0 to 36.4 years, median 9.1 years, mostly children and adolescents. On the day of blood sampling, twins were ranked among 850 to 1,300 cohort participants for weight-for-height and for FEVPerc (FEV1 disease centile). Data for three of the twin pairs had previously been reported in another context.

Compared with germline, V lacks 5 bases and J lacks 3 bases; bases without a gene match: 6. There are 17 amino acids in the CDR3, from cysteine to phenylalanine inclusive. The CDR3 DNA has 51 bases and is translated from base 1. CDR1 SGHAT and CDR2 FQNNGV were looked up in the germline V gene. Study-wide conclusions, independent of this receptor: The greatest similarity to the co-twin was observed for V gene usage in 13 of 16 pairs and for J usage in 8 of 16 pairs, which suggested genetic constraints. Nucleotide-identical clonotype sharing was significantly higher within monozygotic CF twin pairs than between unrelated CF individuals (P = 0.000026, Mann-Whitney). Simpson clonality was found to be generally low (median 0.0095), suggesting a naive-dominated repertoire, although higher clonality was observed in the most severely affected patients. No association turned up between shared CDR3 numbers and age, concordance or disease severity, and the cohort was small.

TCR beta CDR3 regions were amplified by multiplex PCR with the immunoSEQ immune profiling system according to the manufacturer's instructions. An Illumina NextSeq system was used to carry out the sequencing. Regarding the original processing steps: Sequence data were processed on the immunoSEQ Analyzer platform, and clonality was computed as the square root of Simpson's index of productive rearrangements. V and J usage similarity was measured by Jensen-Shannon distance, and CDR3 generation probabilities were computed with OLGA. Shared CDR3 sequences were searched in the immuneACCESS database (August 2020) and in VDJdb (December 2020). TCRdb stores this immuneACCESS table with in-frame sequences only. Part of the clones is absent; in the studies checked, under half of the shortfall reflects unresolved V genes, and no reason is known for the rest. That table gives V, J and clone size, and the DNA gave D and trimming. The sample contains about 20,000 clones, 95% to 98% of them found a single time. The ten largest make up approximately 2% of the sample.

The sequence is built from TRBV11-2 and TRBJ2-3; 15 bases in the junction line up with TRBD2. The TCR was taken from a woman in her thirties with cystic fibrosis. The sample consisted of blood. The DNA sequence is TGTGCCAGCAGCCTCAGGACTAGCGGGGGGGCAACAGATACGCAGTATTTT. It translates as CASSLRTSGGATDTQYF. Full variable domain (CDR3 extended with the reference TRBV11-2 and TRBJ2-3 proteins): EAGVAQSPRYKIIEKRQSVAFWCNPISGHATLYWYQQILGQGPKLLIQFQNNGVVDDSQLPKDRFSAERLKGVDSTLKIQPAKLEDSAVYLCASSLRTSGGATDTQYFGPGTRLTVL.